This T cell receptor beta chain was captured in a study of CD8 T cells in Susac syndrome. RNA in amounts of about 0.45 to 1 ug was reverse transcribed with random hexamers. TCR beta CDR3 was amplified by immunoSEQ multiplex PCR. This amplification extended across 54 Vbeta and 13 Jbeta segments. TCRdb processed the immunoSEQ multiplex PCR reads anew with MiXCR; each CDR3 protein has one entry. The data contain about 210,000 distinct CDR3 sequences, roughly 94% of them singletons. The CDR3 runs to 17 residues. Germline V CDR1 and CDR2: SGHTA, FQGNSA. Trimming removed 5 bases from V and 0 bases from J, with 14 bases in between. Sequencing of TCR beta drew on CD8+ and CD4+ T cells from blood. The multiple sclerosis controls, all treatment-naive patients, had relapsing-remitting disease that was stable or active. The CD8+ and CD4+ T cells were isolated magnetically using a negative isolation approach, whereas the TEMRA cells were enriched by FACS.

This clonotype was sampled from a human donor with multiple sclerosis. The chain has TRBV7-2 and TRBJ2-6; weak D call: TRBD2 (5 bases). The specimen sequenced was CD4+ T cells from PBMCs. CDR3 DNA sequence: TGTGCCAGCAGCCCCCCTATGGGGAGCTCTGGGGCCAACGTCCTGACTTTC. Its protein product is CASSPPMGSSGANVLTF.